This T cell receptor (beta chain) was captured by sequencing in a study of T cell responses to AZD1222 COVID-19 vaccine. Study findings and constraints: Epitopes outside B.1.351 and B.1.1.7 mutated regions reportedly drew nearly half of spike TCRs.

Using immunoSEQ multiplex PCR, the repertoire was profiled, and TCRdb retains in-frame clones only, with some absent. Among 150,000 to 250,000 clones listed, roughly 92% were seen once. From germline, CDR1 is LGHDT and CDR2 YNNKEL (reference sequence). Trimming cost V 5 bases and J 2 bases; bases outside gene matches: 3. This CDR3 is 14 amino acids long. On this clone itself: Its antigen is not known.

The sample consisted of peripheral blood, taken 28 days after the second AZD1222 dose. V gene TRBV3-1 (or the pseudogene TRBV3-2) combines with J gene TRBJ1-2; 9 bases are a match to TRBD1. The clonotype was recovered from an adult who received the AZD1222 COVID-19 vaccine. The CDR3 sequence is CASSTGGWNYGYTF. DNA of the CDR3: TGTGCCAGCAGCACAGGGGGCTGGAACTATGGCTACACCTTC.